Here is one T cell receptor beta chain with its context. TCRdb's copy holds only in-frame clones and misses some; the assay was immunoSEQ multiplex PCR. The sample holds some 95,000 clones, approximately 91% seen once. This entry comes from a study of identifying expanded T cells in peripheral blood. This TCR came from a person aged 18 to 75 in good health. Sequencing was performed on blood.

The CDR3 coding sequence is TGCGCCAGCAGCCTTGGACGGGGGGCCTCAGATACGCAGTATTTT. Encoded protein: CASSLGRGASDTQYF. V and J are TRBV4-1 and TRBJ2-3; a possible D gene is TRBD2 (7 bases). The germline V gene has CDR1 MGHRA and CDR2 YSYEKL. V gave up 4 bases and J gave up 4 bases, with 15 bases separating them. The CDR3 totals 15 residues.